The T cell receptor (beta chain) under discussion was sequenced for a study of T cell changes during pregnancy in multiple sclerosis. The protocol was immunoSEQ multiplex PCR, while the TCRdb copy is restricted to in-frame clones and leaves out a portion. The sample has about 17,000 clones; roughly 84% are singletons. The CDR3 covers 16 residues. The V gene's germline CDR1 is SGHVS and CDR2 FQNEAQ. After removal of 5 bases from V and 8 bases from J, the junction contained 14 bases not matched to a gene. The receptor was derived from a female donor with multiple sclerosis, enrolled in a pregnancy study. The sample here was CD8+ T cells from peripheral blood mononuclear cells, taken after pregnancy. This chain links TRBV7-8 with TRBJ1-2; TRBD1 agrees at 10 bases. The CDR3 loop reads CASSHINLGTGAGYTF. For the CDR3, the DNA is TGTGCCAGCAGCCACATAAACCTTGGGACAGGGGCCGGCTACACCTTC.